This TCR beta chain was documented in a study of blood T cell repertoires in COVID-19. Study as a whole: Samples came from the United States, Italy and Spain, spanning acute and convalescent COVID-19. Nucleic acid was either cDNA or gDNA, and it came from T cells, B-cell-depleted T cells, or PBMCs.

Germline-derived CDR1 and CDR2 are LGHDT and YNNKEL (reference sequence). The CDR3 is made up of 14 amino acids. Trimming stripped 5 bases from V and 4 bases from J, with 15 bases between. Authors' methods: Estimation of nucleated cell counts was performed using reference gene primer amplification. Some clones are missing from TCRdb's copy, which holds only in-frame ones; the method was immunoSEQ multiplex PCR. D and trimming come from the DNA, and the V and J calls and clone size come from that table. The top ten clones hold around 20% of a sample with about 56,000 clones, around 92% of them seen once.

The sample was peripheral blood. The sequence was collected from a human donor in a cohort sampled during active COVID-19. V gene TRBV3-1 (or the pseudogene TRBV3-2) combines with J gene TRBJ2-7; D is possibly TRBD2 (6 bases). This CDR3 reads CASSEHAGRYEQYF. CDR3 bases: TGTGCCAGCAGCGAACATGCGGGGAGATACGAGCAGTACTTC.